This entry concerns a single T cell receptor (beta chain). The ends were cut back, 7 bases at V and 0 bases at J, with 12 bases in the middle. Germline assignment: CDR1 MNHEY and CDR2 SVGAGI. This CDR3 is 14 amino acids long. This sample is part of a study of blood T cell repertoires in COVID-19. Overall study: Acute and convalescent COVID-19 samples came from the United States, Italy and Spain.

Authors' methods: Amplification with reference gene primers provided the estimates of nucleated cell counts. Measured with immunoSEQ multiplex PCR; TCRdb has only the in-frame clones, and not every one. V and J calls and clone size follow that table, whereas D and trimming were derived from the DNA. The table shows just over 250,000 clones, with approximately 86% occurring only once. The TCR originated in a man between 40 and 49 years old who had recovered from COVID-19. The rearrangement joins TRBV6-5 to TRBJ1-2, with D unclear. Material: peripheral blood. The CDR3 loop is CASTTVGANYGYTF. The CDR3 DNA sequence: TGTGCCAGCACCACAGTGGGAGCTAACTATGGCTACACCTTC.